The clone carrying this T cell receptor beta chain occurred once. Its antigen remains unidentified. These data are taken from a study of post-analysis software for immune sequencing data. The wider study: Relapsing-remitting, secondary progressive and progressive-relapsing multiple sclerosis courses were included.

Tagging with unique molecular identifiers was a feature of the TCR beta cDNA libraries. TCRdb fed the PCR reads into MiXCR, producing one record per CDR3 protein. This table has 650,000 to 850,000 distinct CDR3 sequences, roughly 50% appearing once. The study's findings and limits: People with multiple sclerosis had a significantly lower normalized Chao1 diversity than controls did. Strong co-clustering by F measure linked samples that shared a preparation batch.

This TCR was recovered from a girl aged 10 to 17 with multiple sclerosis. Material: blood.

This chain's CDR3 is CASSSLGLAGEDNEQFF. The CDR3 bases are TGTGCCAGCAGCTCCCTGGGACTAGCGGGAGAGGACAATGAGCAGTTCTTC. The chain has TRBV7-3 and TRBJ2-1; 14 positions match TRBD2. Germline loops: CDR1 SGHTA, CDR2 FQGTGA. With V trimmed by 4 bases and J by 5 bases, 7 bases remained unmatched. The CDR3 runs 17 residues.